What follows are 15 T cell receptor beta chains derived from one specimen sequenced in a study of radiotherapy plus CTLA-4 blockade in lung cancer. The assay was immunoSEQ multiplex PCR, and TCRdb's table has in-frame clones only and misses some. Of about 60,000 clones in the sample, around 80% were seen once. Here the sequenced sample was peripheral blood, taken from a patient treated with radiotherapy plus ipilimumab. These receptors came from a human donor with non-small cell lung cancer who had a partial response to radiotherapy plus ipilimumab.

This chain links TRBV5-1 with TRBJ1-1, with 10 bases that match TRBD1. Germline loops: CDR1 SGHRS, CDR2 YFSETQ. Germline trimming cut 6 bases from V and 0 bases from J; bases unmatched to any gene: 8. The CDR3 totals 16 residues. In DNA form, the CDR3 reads TGCGCCAGCACCGGTGGGGACAGGGGATTGAACACTGAAGCTTTCTTT. It codes for CASTGGDRGLNTEAFF.

This sequence joins TRBV4-2 and TRBJ1-4, with 7 bases aligning to TRBD1. This CDR3 spans 15 amino acids. Germline CDR1 LGHNA, CDR2 YNFKEQ. With 2 bases clipped from V and 8 bases from J, the junction kept 8 bases outside the gene matches. The DNA of the CDR3 is TGTGCCAGCAGCCAACCAGGGGGTTTAAGGGAAAAACTGTTTTTT. This codes for CASSQPGGLREKLFF.

V and J are TRBV25-1 and TRBJ2-2; D might be TRBD1 (6 bases). This CDR3 comprises 16 residues. Germline V CDR1 and CDR2: MGHDK, SYGVNS. V dropped 1 base and J dropped 7 bases, with 16 bases sitting between them. The CDR3, as DNA: TGTGCCAGCAGTGAATTGGTTGGGCAGGGGATCGGGGAGCTGTTTTTT. This sequence encodes CASSELVGQGIGELFF.

V and J are TRBV5-4 and TRBJ1-2; TRBD1 might be the D (5 bases). CDR1 is SGHNT and CDR2 is YYREEE in the germline V gene (reference sequence). CDR3 size: 13 residues. V lost 3 bases to trimming and J lost 10 bases, with 16 bases between them. The CDR3 here is CASSSGGGRDYTF. CDR3 bases: TGTGCCAGCAGCTCCGGGGGTGGCAGGGACTACACCTTC.

This clone occurred a few times. This chain joins TRBV5-1 and TRBJ2-3; a weak D match, TRBD1 (5 bases). Germline-derived CDR1 and CDR2 are SGHRS and YFSETQ. The germline V and J ends were trimmed by 3 bases and 2 bases, with 10 bases remaining between them. CDR3 length: 14 amino acids. Here the CDR3 reads CASSSGSFTDTQYF. The DNA of the CDR3 is TGCGCCAGCAGCTCAGGGTCGTTCACAGATACGCAGTATTTT.

The J gene is TRBJ1-2, the V gene TRBV13; D is uncertain. V was shortened by 5 bases and J by 2 bases, with 9 bases between the two germline ends. Germline V gene lookup returns CDR1 PRHDT and CDR2 FYEKMQ (reference sequence). The CDR3 spans 13 residues. This CDR3 reads CASSRRVNYGYTF. The DNA of the CDR3 is TGTGCCAGCAGCCGCCGGGTAAACTATGGCTACACCTTC. The full variable domain, in which reference TRBV13 and TRBJ1-2 provide the parts outside the CDR3, is AAGVIQSPRHLIKEKRETATLKCYPIPRHDTVYWYQQGPGQDPQFLISFYEKMQSDKGSIPDRFSAQQFSDYHSELNMSSLELGDSALYFCASSRRVNYGYTFGSGTRLTVV.

This clone has just a few counts. The chain uses TRBV5-1 and TRBJ1-2, with 7 nucleotides matching TRBD1. The CDR3 is 13 residues long. V was pared by 2 bases and J by 6 bases, with 4 bases of the junction left unmatched. Germline V CDR1 and CDR2: SGHRS, YFSETQ. CDR3 residues: CASSFGGGDGYTF. The CDR3 DNA reads as TGCGCCAGCAGCTTCGGAGGGGGCGATGGCTACACCTTC.

This clone was seen a few times. The chain is built from TRBV4-1 and TRBJ2-2; 7 positions match TRBD1. V lost 3 bases, J lost 6 bases, and 10 bases stayed unmatched. This CDR3 has 16 amino acids. Germline V CDR1 and CDR2: MGHRA, YSYEKL. For the CDR3, the DNA is TGCGCCAGCAGCCACTCCATAATAAGGGGGCCCGGGGAGCTGTTTTTT. This gives the protein CASSHSIIRGPGELFF.

The gene calls are TRBV19 and TRBJ2-2; D gene ambiguous. Germline CDR1 LNHDA, CDR2 SQIVND (reference sequence). V lost 6 bases to trimming and J lost 7 bases, with 6 bases between them. CDR3 length equals 11 residues. The CDR3 loop reads CASRTDGELFF. CDR3 nucleotides: TGTGCCAGTAGAACAGACGGGGAGCTGTTTTTT.

A word on this clone: The junction and the germline gene differ at one end; a read error may be behind it. The chain recombines TRBV30 with TRBJ1-2; the match to TRBD1 covers 8 bases. Germline V gene lookup returns CDR1 GTSNPN and CDR2 SVGIG (reference sequence). The CDR3 is made up of 13 amino acids. CDR3 sequence reads: CAWRNDRGDGCTF. The CDR3 nucleotides are TGTGCCTGGAGGAACGACAGGGGTGATGGCTGCACCTTC.

The chain employs TRBV7-9 and TRBJ1-6; D may be TRBD1 (6 bases). The V and J ends lost 5 bases and 10 bases respectively, with 18 bases between them. Per the germline V gene, CDR1 is SEHNR and CDR2 is FQNEAQ (reference sequence). There are 15 residues in the CDR3. The CDR3 DNA reads as TGTGCCAGCAGCCAAGATGTGGCAGGGGTATCACCCCTCCACTTT. This sequence encodes CASSQDVAGVSPLHF.

This sequence joins TRBV19 and TRBJ1-5, with 7 nucleotides matching TRBD1. V was clipped by 9 bases and J by 0 bases; unmatched bases: 14. The CDR3 covers 17 residues. The V gene's germline CDR1 is LNHDA and CDR2 SQIVND (reference sequence). CDR3 in DNA: TGTGCCAGCCAAAATTCCGGGACAGTGATTAGCAATCAGCCCCAGCATTTT. It is translated as CASQNSGTVISNQPQHF.

This chain joins TRBV10-3 and TRBJ1-4; TRBD1 matches 11 bases. The germline CDR1 and CDR2 sequences are ENHRY and SYGVKD. Unmatched junction bases numbered 7, after V lost 9 bases and J lost 7 bases. This CDR3 region has 14 residues. The CDR3 loop reads CAMSAGTGGEKLFF. For the CDR3, the DNA is TGTGCCATGTCTGCCGGGACAGGGGGTGAAAAACTGTTTTTT.

The chain has TRBV5-1 and TRBJ2-7, with 8 bases matching TRBD1. Germline lookup yields CDR1 SGHRS and CDR2 YFSETQ. The CDR3 is 15 amino acids. J lost 3 bases, V lost 0 bases, and 5 bases had no gene match. The CDR3 region is CASSLGTGTIYEQYF. The CDR3 bases are TGCGCCAGCAGCTTGGGGACAGGGACGATCTACGAGCAGTACTTC.

The V call is TRBV12-5, the J call TRBJ2-7; maybe TRBD2 (6 bases). CDR3 length: 15 amino acids. Germline V gene data show CDR1 as LGHNT and CDR2 as FRNRAP. V lost 6 bases to trimming and J lost 2 bases, with 17 bases between them. The CDR3 is CASGPGVGRTYEQYF. The DNA of the CDR3 is TGTGCTAGTGGCCCGGGAGTGGGGAGGACCTACGAGCAGTACTTC.